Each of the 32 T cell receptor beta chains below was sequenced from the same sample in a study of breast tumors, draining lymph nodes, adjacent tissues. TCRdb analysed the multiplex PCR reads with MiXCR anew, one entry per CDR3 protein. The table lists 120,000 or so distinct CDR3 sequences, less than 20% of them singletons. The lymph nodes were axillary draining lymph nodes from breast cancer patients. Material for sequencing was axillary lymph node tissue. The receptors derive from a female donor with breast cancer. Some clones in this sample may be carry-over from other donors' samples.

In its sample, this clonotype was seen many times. Written as DNA, the CDR3 is TGTGCCAGCAGCCCCGGGCTAGCGGCTAGCACAGATACGCAGTATTTT. This gives the protein CASSPGLAASTDTQYF. The chain employs TRBV7-9 and TRBJ2-3; 7 bases fit TRBD2. Germline lookup yields CDR1 SEHNR and CDR2 FQNEAQ (reference sequence). V was pared by 5 bases and J by 0 bases, with 8 bases of the junction left unmatched. CDR3 length: 16 amino acids. Variable domain in full (rest from reference TRBV7-9 and TRBJ2-3): DTGVSQNPRHKITKRGQNVTFRCDPISEHNRLYWYRQTLGQGPEFLTYFQNEAQLEKSRLLSDRFSAERPKGSFSTLEIQRTEQGDSAMYLCASSPGLAASTDTQYFGPGTRLTVL.

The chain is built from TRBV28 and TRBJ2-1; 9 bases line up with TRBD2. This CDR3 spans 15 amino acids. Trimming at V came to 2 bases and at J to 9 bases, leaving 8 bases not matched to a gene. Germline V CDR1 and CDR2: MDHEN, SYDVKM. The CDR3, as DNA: TGTGCCAGCAGTTTAGGGTGGCGGGAGGGGGCTGAGCAGTTCTTC. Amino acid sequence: CASSLGWREGAEQFF.

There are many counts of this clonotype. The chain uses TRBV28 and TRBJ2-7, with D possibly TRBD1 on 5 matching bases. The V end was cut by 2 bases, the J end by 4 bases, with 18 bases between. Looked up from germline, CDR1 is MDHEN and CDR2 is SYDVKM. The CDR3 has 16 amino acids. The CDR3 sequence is CASSLRRAGNRYEQYF. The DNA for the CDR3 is TGTGCCAGCAGTTTACGTCGGGCAGGGAATAGGTACGAGCAGTACTTC. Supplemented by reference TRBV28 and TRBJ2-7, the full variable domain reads DVKVTQSSRYLVKRTGEKVFLECVQDMDHENMFWYRQDPGLGLRLIYFSYDVKMKEKGDIPEGYSVSREKKERFSLILESASTNQTSMYLCASSLRRAGNRYEQYFGPGTRLTVT.

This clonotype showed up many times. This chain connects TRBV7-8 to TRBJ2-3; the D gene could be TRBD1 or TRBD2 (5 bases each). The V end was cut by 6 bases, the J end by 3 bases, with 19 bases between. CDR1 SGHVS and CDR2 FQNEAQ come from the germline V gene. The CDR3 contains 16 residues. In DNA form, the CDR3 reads TGTGCCAGCAGTCCATCCCCCCGGGGCATGACAGATACGCAGTATTTT. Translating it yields CASSPSPRGMTDTQYF.

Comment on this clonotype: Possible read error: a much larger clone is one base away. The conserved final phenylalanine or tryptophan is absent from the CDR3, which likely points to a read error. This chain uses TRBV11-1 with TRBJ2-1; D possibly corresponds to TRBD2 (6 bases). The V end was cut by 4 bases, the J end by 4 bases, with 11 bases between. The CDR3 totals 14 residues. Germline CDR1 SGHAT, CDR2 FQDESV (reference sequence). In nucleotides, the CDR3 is TGTGCCAGCAGCTGGGGGGTTCTATACAATGAGCAGTTCCTC. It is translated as CASSWGVLYNEQFL.

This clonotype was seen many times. The DNA of the CDR3 is TGTGCCAGCAGTGAAGTTCGACTAGCGGGAGGGGATGAGCAGTTCTTC. Its protein is CASSEVRLAGGDEQFF. The V and J genes are TRBV6-1 and TRBJ2-1, with 14 positions matching TRBD2. Germline CDR1 is MNHNS and CDR2 is SASEGT. The CDR3 extends over 16 amino acids. Trimming at V came to 1 base and at J to 8 bases, leaving 4 bases not matched to a gene.

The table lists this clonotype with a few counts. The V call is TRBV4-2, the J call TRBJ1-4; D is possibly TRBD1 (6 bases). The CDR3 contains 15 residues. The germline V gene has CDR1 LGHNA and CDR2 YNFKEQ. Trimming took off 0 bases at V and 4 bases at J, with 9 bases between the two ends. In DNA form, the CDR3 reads TGTGCCAGCAGCCAAGAGACAGGAGTTAATGAAAAACTGTTTTTT. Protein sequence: CASSQETGVNEKLFF.

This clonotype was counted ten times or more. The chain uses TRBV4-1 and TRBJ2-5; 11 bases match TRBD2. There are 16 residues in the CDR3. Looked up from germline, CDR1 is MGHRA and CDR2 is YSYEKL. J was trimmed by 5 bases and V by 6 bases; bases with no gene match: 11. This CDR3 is CASRTLAGAPGETQYF. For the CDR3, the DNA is TGCGCCAGCAGAACACTAGCGGGGGCACCGGGGGAGACCCAGTACTTC.

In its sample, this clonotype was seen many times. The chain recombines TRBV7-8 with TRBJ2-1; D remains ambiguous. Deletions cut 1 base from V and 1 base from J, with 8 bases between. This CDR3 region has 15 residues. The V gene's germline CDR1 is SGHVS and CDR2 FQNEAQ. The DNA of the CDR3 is TGTGCCAGCAGCTTAGTGTCCGCTTCCTACAATGAGCAGTTCTTC. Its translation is CASSLVSASYNEQFF.

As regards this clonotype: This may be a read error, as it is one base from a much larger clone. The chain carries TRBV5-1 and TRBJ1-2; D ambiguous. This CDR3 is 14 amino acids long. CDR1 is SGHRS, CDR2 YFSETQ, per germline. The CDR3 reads CASSLALTNYDYTF. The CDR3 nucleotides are TGCGCCAGCAGCTTGGCCCTAACTAACTATGACTACACCTTC.

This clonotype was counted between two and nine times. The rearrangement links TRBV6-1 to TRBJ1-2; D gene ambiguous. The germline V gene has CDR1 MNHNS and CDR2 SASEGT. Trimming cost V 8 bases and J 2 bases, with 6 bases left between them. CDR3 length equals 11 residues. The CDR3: CASVQNYGYTF. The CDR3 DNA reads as TGTGCCAGCGTCCAGAACTATGGCTACACCTTC.

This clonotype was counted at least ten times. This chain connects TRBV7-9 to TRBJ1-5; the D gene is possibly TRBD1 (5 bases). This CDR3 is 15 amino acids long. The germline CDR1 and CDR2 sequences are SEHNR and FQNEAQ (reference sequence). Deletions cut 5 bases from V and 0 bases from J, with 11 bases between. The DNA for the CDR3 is TGTGCCAGCAGCGAGGACATACATAGCAATCAGCCCCAGCATTTT. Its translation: CASSEDIHSNQPQHF.

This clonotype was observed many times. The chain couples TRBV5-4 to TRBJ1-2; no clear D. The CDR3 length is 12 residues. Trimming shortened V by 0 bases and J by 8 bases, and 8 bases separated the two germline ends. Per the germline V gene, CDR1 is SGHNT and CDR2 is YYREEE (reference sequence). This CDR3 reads CASSLETGGYTF. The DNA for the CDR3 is TGTGCCAGCAGCTTGGAAACGGGCGGCTACACCTTC.

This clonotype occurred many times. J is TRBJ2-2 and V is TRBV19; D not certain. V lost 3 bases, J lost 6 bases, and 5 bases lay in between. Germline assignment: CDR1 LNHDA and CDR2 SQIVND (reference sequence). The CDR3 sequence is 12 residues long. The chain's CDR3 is CASSIRPGELFF. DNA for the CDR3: TGTGCCAGTAGTATCCGACCCGGGGAGCTGTTTTTT.

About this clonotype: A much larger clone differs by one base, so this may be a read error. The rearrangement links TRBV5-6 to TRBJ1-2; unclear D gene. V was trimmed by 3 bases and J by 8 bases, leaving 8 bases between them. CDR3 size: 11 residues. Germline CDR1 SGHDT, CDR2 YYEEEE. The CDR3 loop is CASSSSQGYTF. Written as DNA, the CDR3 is TGTGCCAGCAGCTCGAGTCAGGGCTACACCTTC.

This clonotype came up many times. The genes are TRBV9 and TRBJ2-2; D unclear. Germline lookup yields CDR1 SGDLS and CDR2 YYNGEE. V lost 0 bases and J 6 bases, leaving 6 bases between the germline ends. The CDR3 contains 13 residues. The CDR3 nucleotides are TGTGCCAGCAGCGTAGGCCAGGCCGGGGAGCTGTTTTTT. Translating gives CASSVGQAGELFF.

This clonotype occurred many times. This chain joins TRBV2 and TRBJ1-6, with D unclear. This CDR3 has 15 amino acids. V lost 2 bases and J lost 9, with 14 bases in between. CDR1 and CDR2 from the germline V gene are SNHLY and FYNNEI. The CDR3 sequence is CASSEHGMEGSPLHF. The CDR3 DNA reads TGTGCCAGCAGTGAACACGGAATGGAGGGTTCACCCCTCCACTTT.

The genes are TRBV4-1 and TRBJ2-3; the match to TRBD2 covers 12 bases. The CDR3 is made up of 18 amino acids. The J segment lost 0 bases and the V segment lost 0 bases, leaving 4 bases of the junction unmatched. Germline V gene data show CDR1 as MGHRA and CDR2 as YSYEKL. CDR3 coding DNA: TGCGCCAGCAGCCAAGATCTAGCGGGGGGGCCGAGCACAGATACGCAGTATTTT. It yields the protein CASSQDLAGGPSTDTQYF.

In DNA, the CDR3 is TGTGCCAGTAGTAAACGGACTAGCGGGAGGCTCCATCCTAGCACAGATACGCAGTATTTT. This gives the protein CASSKRTSGRLHPSTDTQYF. The chain recombines TRBV19 with TRBJ2-3, with 14 nucleotides matching TRBD2. Losses at the gene ends were 4 bases for V and 0 bases for J; bases not matched to a gene: 12. This CDR3 comprises 20 residues. Germline-derived CDR1 and CDR2 are LNHDA and SQIVND (reference sequence).

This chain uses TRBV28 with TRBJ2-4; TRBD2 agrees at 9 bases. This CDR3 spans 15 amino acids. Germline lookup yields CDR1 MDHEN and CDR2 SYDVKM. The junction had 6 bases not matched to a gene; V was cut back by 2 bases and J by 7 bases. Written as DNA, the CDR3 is TGTGCCAGCAGTTTAGTTGCGGGAGGGGTGAACATTCAGTACTTC. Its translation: CASSLVAGGVNIQYF.

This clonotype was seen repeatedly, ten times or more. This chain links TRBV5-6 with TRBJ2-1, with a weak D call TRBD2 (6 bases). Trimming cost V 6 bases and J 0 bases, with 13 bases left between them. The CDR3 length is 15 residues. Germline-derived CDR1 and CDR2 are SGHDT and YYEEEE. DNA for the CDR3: TGTGCCAGCACCGGGAGCCGAAGCTCCTACAATGAGCAGTTCTTC. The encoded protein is CASTGSRSSYNEQFF.

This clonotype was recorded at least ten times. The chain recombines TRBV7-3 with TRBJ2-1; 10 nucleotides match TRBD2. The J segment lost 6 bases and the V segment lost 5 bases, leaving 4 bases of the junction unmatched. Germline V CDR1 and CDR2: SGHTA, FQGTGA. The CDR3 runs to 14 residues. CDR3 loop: CASSPLAGSNEQFF. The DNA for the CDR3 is TGTGCCAGCAGCCCACTAGCGGGATCCAATGAGCAGTTCTTC.

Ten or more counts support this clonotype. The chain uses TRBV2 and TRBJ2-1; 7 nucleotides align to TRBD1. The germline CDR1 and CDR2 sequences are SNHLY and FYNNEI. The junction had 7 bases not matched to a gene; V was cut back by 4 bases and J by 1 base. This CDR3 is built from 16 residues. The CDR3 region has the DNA TGTGCCAGCAGTGCCCGGACAGGTTTATCCTACAATGAGCAGTTCTTC. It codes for CASSARTGLSYNEQFF.

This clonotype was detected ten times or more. This CDR3 reads CASSLGDNSYEQYF. DNA for the CDR3: TGTGCCAGCAGCTTGGGGGACAACTCCTACGAGCAGTACTTC. This chain connects TRBV2 to TRBJ2-7; a weak D match, TRBD1 (6 bases). The CDR3 contains 14 residues. Germline-derived CDR1 and CDR2 are SNHLY and FYNNEI. Between the trimmed V and J ends, which lost 6 bases and 0 bases, there was a span of 12 bases. The whole variable domain, remainder taken from reference TRBV2 and TRBJ2-7, is EPEVTQTPSHQVTQMGQEVILRCVPISNHLYFYWYRQILGQKVEFLVSFYNNEISEKSEIFDDQFSVERPDGSNFTLKIRSTKLEDSAMYFCASSLGDNSYEQYFGPGTRLTVT.

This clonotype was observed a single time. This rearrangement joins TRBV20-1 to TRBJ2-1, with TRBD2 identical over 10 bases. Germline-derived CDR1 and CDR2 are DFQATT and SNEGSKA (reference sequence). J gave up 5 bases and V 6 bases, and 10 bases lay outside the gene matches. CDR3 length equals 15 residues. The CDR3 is CSARPGLAIDNEQFF. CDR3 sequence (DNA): TGCAGTGCGCGACCGGGACTAGCGATAGACAATGAGCAGTTCTTC.

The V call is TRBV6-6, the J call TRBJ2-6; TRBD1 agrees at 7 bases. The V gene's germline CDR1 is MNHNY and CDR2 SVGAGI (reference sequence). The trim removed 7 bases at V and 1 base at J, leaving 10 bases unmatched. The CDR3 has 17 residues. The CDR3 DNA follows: TGTGCCAGCAATCGACAGGGCCGTAGATCTGGGGCCAACGTCCTGACTTTC. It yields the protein CASNRQGRRSGANVLTF.

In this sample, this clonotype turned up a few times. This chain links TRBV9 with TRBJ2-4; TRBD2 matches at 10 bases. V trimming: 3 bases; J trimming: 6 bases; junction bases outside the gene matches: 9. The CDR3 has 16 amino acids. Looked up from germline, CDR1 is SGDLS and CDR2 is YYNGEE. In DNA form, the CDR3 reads TGTGCCAGCAGCGAGGGGAGCGGGGGGGCTATAAACATTCAGTACTTC. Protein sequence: CASSEGSGGAINIQYF. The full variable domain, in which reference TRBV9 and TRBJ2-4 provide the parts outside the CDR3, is DSGVTQTPKHLITATGQRVTLRCSPRSGDLSVYWYQQSLDQGLQFLIQYYNGEERAKGNILERFSAQQFPDLHSELNLSSLELGDSALYFCASSEGSGGAINIQYFGAGTRLSVL.

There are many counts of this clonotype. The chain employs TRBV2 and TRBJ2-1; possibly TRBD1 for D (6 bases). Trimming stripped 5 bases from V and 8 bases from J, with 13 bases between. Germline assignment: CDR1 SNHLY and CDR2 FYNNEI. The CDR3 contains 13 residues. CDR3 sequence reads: CASSKTGLDEQFF. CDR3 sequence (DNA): TGTGCCAGCAGTAAAACAGGGTTGGATGAGCAGTTCTTC. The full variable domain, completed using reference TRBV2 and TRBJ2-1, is EPEVTQTPSHQVTQMGQEVILRCVPISNHLYFYWYRQILGQKVEFLVSFYNNEISEKSEIFDDQFSVERPDGSNFTLKIRSTKLEDSAMYFCASSKTGLDEQFFGPGTRLTVL.

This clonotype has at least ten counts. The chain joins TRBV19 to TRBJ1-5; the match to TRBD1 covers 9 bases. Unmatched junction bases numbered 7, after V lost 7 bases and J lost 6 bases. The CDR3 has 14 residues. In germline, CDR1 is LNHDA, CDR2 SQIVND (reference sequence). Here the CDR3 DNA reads TGTGCCAGTAAACTACAGGGGGCAGGTCAGCCCCAGCATTTT. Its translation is CASKLQGAGQPQHF.

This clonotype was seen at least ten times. CDR3 loop: CATALDRDYGYTF. CDR3 coding DNA: TGTGCCACCGCTTTGGACAGAGACTATGGCTACACCTTC. This chain joins TRBV10-3 and TRBJ1-2; D is perhaps TRBD1 (6 bases). The V gene's germline CDR1 is ENHRY and CDR2 SYGVKD. CDR3 size: 13 residues. The V gene lost 10 bases and the J gene lost 3 bases, with 15 bases spanning the gap.

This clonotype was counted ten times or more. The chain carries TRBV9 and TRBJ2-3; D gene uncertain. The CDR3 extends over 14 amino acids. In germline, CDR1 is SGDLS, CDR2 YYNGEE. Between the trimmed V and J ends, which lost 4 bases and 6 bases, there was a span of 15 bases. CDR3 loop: CASSKNILGDTQYF. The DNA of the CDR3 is TGTGCCAGCAGCAAGAACATCCTAGGGGATACGCAGTATTTT.

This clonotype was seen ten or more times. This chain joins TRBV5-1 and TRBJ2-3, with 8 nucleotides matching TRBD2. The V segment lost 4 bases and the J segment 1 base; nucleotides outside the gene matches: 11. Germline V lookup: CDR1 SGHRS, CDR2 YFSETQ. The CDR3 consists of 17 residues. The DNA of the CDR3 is TGCGCCAGCAGCCCTGACGGTAGCGGGGTTGGCACAGATACGCAGTATTTT. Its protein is CASSPDGSGVGTDTQYF.